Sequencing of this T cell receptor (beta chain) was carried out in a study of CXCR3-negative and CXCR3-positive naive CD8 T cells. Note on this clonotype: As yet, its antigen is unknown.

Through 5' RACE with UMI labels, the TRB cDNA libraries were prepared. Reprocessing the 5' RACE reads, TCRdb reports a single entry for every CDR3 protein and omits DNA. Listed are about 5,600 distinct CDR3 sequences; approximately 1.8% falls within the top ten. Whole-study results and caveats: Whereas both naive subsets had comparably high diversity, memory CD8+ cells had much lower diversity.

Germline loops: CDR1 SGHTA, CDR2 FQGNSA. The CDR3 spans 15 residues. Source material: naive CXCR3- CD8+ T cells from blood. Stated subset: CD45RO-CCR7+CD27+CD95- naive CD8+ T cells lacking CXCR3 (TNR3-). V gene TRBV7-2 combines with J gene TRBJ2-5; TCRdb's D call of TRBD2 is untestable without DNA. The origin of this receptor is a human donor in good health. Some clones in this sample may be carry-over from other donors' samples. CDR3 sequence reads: CASSETSGRGETQYF.